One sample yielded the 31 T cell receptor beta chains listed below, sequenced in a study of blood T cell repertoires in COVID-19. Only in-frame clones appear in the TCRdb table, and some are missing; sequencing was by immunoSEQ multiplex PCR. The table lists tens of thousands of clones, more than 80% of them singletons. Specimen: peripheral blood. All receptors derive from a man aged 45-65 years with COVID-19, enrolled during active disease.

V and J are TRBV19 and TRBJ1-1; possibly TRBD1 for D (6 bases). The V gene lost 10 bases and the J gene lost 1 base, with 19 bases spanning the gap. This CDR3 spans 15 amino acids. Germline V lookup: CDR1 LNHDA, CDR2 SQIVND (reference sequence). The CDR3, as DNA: TGTGCCACCTCTACGGTGGGGACACAGAACACTGAAGCTTTCTTT. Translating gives CATSTVGTQNTEAFF.

The DNA for the CDR3 is TGTGCCATCAGACAAAGGGGTAACACTGAAGCTTTCTTT. As protein: CAIRQRGNTEAFF. The chain is built from TRBV10-3 and TRBJ1-1, with a weak D call TRBD1 (5 bases). The CDR3 covers 13 residues. V lost 6 bases, J lost 2 bases, and 10 bases lay in between. Germline CDR1 reads ENHRY; CDR2 reads SYGVKD.

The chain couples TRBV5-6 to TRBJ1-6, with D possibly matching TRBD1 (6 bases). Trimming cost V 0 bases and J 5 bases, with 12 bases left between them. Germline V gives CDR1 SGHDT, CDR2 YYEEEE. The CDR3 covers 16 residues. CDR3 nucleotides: TGTGCCAGCAGCTTGGCGTGGCAGGGGAATAATTCACCCCTCCACTTT. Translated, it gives CASSLAWQGNNSPLHF.

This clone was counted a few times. The CDR3 nucleotides are TGTGCCAGCAGTTTATTGGCCCCTTTGCGGACAGGATACACTGAAGCTTTCTTT. This codes for CASSLLAPLRTGYTEAFF. The chain combines TRBV28 with TRBJ1-1; 7 nucleotides agree with TRBD1. The CDR3 runs to 18 residues. CDR1 MDHEN and CDR2 SYDVKM come from the germline V gene. V gave up 1 base and J gave up 3 bases; unmatched junction bases: 14. Full variable domain (remainder filled in from reference TRBV28 and TRBJ1-1): DVKVTQSSRYLVKRTGEKVFLECVQDMDHENMFWYRQDPGLGLRLIYFSYDVKMKEKGDIPEGYSVSREKKERFSLILESASTNQTSMYLCASSLLAPLRTGYTEAFFGQGTRLTVV.

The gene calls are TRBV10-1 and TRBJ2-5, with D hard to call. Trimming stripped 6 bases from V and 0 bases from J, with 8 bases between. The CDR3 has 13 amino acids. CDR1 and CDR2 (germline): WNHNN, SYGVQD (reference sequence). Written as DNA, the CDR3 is TGCGCCAGCAGCTCTAAACACCAAGAGACCCAGTACTTC. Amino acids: CASSSKHQETQYF.

CDR3 sequence reads: CASSEDTYNSPLHF. The CDR3 coding sequence is TGTGCCAGCAGCGAGGACACGTACAATTCACCCCTCCACTTT. The rearrangement joins TRBV7-9 to TRBJ1-6; D possibly corresponds to TRBD1 (5 bases). Germline V CDR1 and CDR2: SEHNR, FQNEAQ (reference sequence). CDR3 length: 14 residues. V was pared by 5 bases and J by 7 bases, with 12 bases between. Drawing the rest from reference TRBV7-9 and TRBJ1-6, the complete variable domain is DTGVSQNPRHKITKRGQNVTFRCDPISEHNRLYWYRQTLGQGPEFLTYFQNEAQLEKSRLLSDRFSAERPKGSFSTLEIQRTEQGDSAMYLCASSEDTYNSPLHFGNGTRLTVT.

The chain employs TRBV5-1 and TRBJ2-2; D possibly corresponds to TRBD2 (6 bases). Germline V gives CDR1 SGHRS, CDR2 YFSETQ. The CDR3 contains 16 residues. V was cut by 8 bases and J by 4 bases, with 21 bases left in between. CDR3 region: CASTDGVAGPTGELFF. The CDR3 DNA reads TGCGCCAGTACTGACGGGGTCGCGGGGCCCACCGGGGAGCTGTTTTTT.

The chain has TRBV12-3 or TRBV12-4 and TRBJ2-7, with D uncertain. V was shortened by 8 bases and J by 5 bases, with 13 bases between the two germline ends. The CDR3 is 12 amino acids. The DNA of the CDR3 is TGTGCCAGCGGTGGGCAGGCACACGAGCAGTACTTC. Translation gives CASGGQAHEQYF.

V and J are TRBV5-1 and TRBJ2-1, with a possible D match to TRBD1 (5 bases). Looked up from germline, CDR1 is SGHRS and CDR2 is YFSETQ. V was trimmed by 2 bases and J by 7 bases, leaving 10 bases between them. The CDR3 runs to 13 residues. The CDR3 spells CASSFDSLNEQFF. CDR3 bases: TGCGCCAGCAGCTTCGACAGTTTGAATGAGCAGTTCTTC.

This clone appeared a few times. CDR3 sequence reads: CASRDQGNTEAFF. The DNA for the CDR3 is TGCGCCAGCAGAGATCAGGGGAACACTGAAGCTTTCTTT. The V and J genes are TRBV5-1 and TRBJ1-1; a possible D gene is TRBD1 (5 bases). Trimming shortened V by 5 bases and J by 1 base, and 9 bases separated the two germline ends. The CDR3 is 13 residues long. Germline V gives CDR1 SGHRS, CDR2 YFSETQ. The variable domain in full, completed from reference TRBV5-1 and TRBJ1-1, reads KAGVTQTPRYLIKTRGQQVTLSCSPISGHRSVSWYQQTPGQGLQFLFEYFSETQRNKGNFPGRFSGRQFSNSRSEMNVSTLELGDSALYLCASRDQGNTEAFFGQGTRLTVV.

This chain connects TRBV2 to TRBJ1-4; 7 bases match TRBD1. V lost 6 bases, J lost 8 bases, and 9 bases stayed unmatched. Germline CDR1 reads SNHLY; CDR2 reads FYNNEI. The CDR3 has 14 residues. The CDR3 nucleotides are TGTGCCAGCAGGGATCGACAGGGAGGAGAAAAACTGTTTTTT. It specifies CASRDRQGGEKLFF.

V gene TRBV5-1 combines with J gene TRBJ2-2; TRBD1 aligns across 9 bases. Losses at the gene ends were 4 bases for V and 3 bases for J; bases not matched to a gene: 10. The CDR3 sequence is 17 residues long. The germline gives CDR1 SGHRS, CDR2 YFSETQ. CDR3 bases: TGCGCCAGCAGCCAGGTGGGACAGGGTGTGTACACCGGGGAGCTGTTTTTT. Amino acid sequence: CASSQVGQGVYTGELFF.

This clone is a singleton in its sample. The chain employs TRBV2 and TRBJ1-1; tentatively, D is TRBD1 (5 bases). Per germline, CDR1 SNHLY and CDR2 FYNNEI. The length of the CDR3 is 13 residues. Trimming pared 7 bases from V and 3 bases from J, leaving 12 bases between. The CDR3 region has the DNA TGTGCCAGCAAGCTTTCAGGGTACACTGAAGCTTTCTTT. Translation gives CASKLSGYTEAFF.

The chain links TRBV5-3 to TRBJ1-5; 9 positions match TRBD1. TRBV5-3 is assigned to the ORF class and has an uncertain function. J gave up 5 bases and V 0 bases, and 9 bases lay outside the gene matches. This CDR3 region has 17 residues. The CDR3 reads CARSLGGDRDEYQPQHF. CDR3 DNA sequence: TGTGCCAGAAGCTTGGGGGGGGACAGGGACGAGTATCAGCCCCAGCATTTT.

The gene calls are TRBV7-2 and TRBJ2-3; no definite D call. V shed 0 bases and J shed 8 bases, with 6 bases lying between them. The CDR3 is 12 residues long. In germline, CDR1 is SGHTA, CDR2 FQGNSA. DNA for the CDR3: TGTGCCAGCAGCTTAGCGGAGAGTACGCAGTATTTT. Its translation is CASSLAESTQYF.

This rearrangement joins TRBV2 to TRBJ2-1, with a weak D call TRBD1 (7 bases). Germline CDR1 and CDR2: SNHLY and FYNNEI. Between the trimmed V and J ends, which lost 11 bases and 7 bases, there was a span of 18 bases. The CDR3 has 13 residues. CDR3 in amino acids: CAPQGGLLNEQFF. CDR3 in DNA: TGTGCCCCTCAGGGGGGACTGTTGAATGAGCAGTTCTTC.

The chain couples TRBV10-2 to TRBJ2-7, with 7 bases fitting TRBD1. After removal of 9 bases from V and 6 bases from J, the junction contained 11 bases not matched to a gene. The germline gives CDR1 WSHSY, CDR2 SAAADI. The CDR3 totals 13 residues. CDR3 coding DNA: TGCGCCAGGACGACAGGGCCCGGAGGCGAGCAGTACTTC. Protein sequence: CARTTGPGGEQYF.

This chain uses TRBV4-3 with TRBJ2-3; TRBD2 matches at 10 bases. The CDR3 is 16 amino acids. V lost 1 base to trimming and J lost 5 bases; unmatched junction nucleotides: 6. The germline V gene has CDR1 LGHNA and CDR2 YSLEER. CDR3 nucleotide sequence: TGCGCCAGCAGCCAAGGGCTAGCGGGGGAGGTAGATACGCAGTATTTT. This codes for CASSQGLAGEVDTQYF.

CDR3 residues: CSVEIAGRYNEQFF. The CDR3 region has the DNA TGCAGCGTTGAAATAGCGGGGCGTTACAATGAGCAGTTCTTC. V is TRBV29-1 and J is TRBJ2-1; 8 bases are shared with TRBD2. The CDR3 runs to 14 residues. With V trimmed by 2 bases and J by 4 bases, 4 bases remained unmatched. Germline CDR1 SQVTM, CDR2 ANQGSEA.

The CDR3 sequence is CASSLQGATEAFF. CDR3 bases: TGTGCCAGCAGTTTACAGGGGGCCACTGAAGCTTTCTTT. The chain has TRBV27 and TRBJ1-1; 8 positions agree with TRBD1. The CDR3 spans 13 residues. Germline values: CDR1 MNHEY, CDR2 SMNVEV (reference sequence). The V gene end was trimmed by 2 bases and the J gene end by 4 bases; junction bases not matched to a gene: 0.

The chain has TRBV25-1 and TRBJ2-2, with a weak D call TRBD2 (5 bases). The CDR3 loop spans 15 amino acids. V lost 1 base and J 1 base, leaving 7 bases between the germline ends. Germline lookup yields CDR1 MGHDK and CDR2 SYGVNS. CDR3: CASSESAVNTGELFF. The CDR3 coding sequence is TGTGCCAGCAGTGAATCAGCGGTGAACACCGGGGAGCTGTTTTTT.

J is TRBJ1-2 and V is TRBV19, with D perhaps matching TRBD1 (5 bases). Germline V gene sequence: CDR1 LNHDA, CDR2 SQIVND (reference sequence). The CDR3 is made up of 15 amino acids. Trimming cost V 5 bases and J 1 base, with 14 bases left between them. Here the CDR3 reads CASSAQRGINYGYTF. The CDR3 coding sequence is TGTGCCAGTAGTGCCCAGCGGGGGATTAACTATGGCTACACCTTC.

CDR3 in DNA: TGTGCCAGCAGTGAAGCACCTCGTTTGGACAGGGGTGACTATGAGCAGTTCTTC. Translated: CASSEAPRLDRGDYEQFF. V and J are TRBV2 and TRBJ2-1; 9 nucleotides agree with TRBD1. Trimming removed 0 bases from V and 8 bases from J; junction bases left unmatched: 14. CDR3 length: 18 amino acids. Germline V gene lookup returns CDR1 SNHLY and CDR2 FYNNEI.

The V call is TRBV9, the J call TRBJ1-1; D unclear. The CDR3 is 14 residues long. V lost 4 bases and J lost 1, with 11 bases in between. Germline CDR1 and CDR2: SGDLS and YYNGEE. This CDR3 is CASSSLDQNTEAFF. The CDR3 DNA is TGTGCCAGCAGCAGCCTCGATCAGAACACTGAAGCTTTCTTT.

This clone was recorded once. The CDR3 sequence is CASSPGAGYEQYF. The DNA of the CDR3 is TGTGCCAGCTCACCGGGGGCCGGCTACGAGCAGTACTTC. The genes are TRBV18 and TRBJ2-7, with D possibly TRBD1 on 6 matching bases. The CDR3 extends over 13 amino acids. Looked up from germline, CDR1 is KGHSH and CDR2 is LQKENI. The V and J ends lost 3 bases and 3 bases respectively, with 9 bases between them.

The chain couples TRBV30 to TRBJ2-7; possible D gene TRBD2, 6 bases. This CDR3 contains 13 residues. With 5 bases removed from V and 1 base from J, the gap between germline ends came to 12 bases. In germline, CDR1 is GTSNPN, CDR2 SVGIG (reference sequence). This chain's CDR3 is CAWDISGSYEQYF. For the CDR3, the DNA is TGTGCCTGGGACATTAGCGGTTCCTACGAGCAGTACTTC. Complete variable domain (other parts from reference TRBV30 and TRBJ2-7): SQTIHQWPATLVQPVGSPLSLECTVEGTSNPNLYWYRQAAGRGLQLLFYSVGIGQISSEVPQNLSASRPQDRQFILSSKKLLLSDSGFYLCAWDISGSYEQYFGPGTRLTVT.

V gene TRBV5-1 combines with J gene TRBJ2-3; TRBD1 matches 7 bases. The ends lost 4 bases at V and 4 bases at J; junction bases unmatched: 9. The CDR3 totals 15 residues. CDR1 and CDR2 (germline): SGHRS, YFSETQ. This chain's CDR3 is CASSRQTGLADTQYF. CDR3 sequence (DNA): TGCGCCAGCAGCCGGCAGACAGGGCTCGCAGATACGCAGTATTTT.

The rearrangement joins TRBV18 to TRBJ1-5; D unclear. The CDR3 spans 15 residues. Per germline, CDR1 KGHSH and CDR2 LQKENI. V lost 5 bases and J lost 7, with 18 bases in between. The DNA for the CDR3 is TGTGCCAGCTCAACCTATAGTCGGGAGAGCCAGCCCCAGCATTTT. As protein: CASSTYSRESQPQHF.

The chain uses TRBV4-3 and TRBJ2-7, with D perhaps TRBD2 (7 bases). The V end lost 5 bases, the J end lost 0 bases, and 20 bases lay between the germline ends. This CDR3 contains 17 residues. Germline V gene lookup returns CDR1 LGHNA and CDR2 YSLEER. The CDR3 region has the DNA TGCGCCAGCAGCATTCTCTTAGGGGGGGCCAGCTCCTACGAGCAGTACTTC. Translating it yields CASSILLGGASSYEQYF.

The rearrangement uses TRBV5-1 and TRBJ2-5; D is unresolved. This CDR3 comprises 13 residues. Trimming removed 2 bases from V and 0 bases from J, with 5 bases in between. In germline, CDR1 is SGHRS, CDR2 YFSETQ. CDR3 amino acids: CASSLLYQETQYF. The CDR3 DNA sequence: TGCGCCAGCAGCTTACTGTACCAAGAGACCCAGTACTTC. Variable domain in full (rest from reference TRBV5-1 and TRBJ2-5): KAGVTQTPRYLIKTRGQQVTLSCSPISGHRSVSWYQQTPGQGLQFLFEYFSETQRNKGNFPGRFSGRQFSNSRSEMNVSTLELGDSALYLCASSLLYQETQYFGPGTRLLVL.

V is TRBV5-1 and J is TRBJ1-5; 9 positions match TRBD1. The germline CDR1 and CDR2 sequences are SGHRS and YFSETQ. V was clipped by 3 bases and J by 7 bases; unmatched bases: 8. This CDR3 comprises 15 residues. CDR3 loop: CASSSQGAVGQPQHF. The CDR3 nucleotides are TGCGCCAGCAGCTCACAGGGGGCTGTGGGGCAGCCCCAGCATTTT.